The subject of this entry is one T cell receptor (beta chain). Its antigen is still unknown. These data are taken from a study of T-cell reconstitution after alpha-beta-depleted transplantation in children. Overall study results and limits: About two months after transplant, alpha-beta T cells reportedly came from several hundred expanded graft clones. Some patients showed high day-60 TCRbeta diversity, which derived from surviving recipient T cells and thymic progenitors.

Per the germline V gene, CDR1 is SNHLY and CDR2 is FYNNEI. This CDR3 has 14 amino acids. V dropped 10 bases and J dropped 0 bases, with 14 bases sitting between them. Unique molecular identifiers tagged the TCRbeta library. Using its own MiXCR run on the PCR reads, TCRdb lists one record per CDR3 protein. The table has some 460,000 distinct CDR3 sequences, 15% to 20% seen once. This material consisted of PBMCs, mostly from graft donor cells, taken 360 days after TCRalphabeta/CD19-depleted stem cell transplant. The gene calls are TRBV2 and TRBJ2-3; unclear D gene. This clonotype was obtained from a boy younger than two who had a stem cell transplant for Wiskott-Aldrich syndrome, so the T cells may come from the graft donor. This chain's CDR3 is CATPSGGSTDTQYF. DNA of the CDR3: TGTGCCACCCCATCTGGCGGTAGCACAGATACGCAGTATTTT.